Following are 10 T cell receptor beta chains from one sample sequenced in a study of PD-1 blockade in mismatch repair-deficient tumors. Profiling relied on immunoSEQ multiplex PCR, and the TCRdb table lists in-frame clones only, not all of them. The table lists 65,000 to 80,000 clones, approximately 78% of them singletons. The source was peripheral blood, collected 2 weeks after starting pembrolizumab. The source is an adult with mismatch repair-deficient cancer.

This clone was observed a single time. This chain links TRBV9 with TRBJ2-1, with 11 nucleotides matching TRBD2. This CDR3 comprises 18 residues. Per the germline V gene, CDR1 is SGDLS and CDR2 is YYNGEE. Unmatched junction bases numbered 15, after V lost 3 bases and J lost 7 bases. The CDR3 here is CASSAPASGRSPGNEQFF. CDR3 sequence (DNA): TGTGCCAGCAGCGCCCCCGCTAGCGGGAGGTCCCCTGGGAATGAGCAGTTCTTC.

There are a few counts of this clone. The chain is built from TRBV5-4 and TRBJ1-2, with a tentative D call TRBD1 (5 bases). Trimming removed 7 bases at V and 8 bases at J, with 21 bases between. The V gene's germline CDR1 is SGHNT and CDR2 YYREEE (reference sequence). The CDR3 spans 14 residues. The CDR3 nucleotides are TGTGCCAGCGGAACACTTACGAGGCGGACAGGCTACACCTTC. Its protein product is CASGTLTRRTGYTF.

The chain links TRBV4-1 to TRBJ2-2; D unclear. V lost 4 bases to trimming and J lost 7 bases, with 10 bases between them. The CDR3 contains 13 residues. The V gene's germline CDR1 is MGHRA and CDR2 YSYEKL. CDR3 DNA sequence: TGCGCCAGCAGCCGCCCCGGTGGCGGGGAGCTGTTTTTT. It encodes CASSRPGGGELFF.

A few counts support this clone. The CDR3, as DNA: TGTGCCAGCAGCGGACAGGGACAAACCGGGGAGCTGTTTTTT. This gives the protein CASSGQGQTGELFF. The chain links TRBV9 to TRBJ2-2, with 7 positions matching TRBD1. With 3 bases clipped from V and 5 bases from J, the junction kept 4 bases outside the gene matches. Germline V gene sequence: CDR1 SGDLS, CDR2 YYNGEE. The CDR3 runs 14 residues.

CDR3 nucleotides: TGTGCCAGCAGCTTGGGTCTGGACAGGGACTATGGCTACACCTTC. Residues: CASSLGLDRDYGYTF. The chain carries TRBV5-4 and TRBJ1-2; 8 positions match TRBD1. This CDR3 has 15 residues. Germline CDR1 SGHNT, CDR2 YYREEE (reference sequence). Trimming cost V 0 bases and J 3 bases; bases outside gene matches: 4.

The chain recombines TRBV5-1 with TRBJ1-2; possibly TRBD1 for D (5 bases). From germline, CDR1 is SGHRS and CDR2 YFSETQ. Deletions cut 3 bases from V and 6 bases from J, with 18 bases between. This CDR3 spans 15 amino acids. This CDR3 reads CASSWTGPTADGYTF. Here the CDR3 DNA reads TGCGCCAGCAGCTGGACGGGACCCACGGCCGATGGCTACACCTTC.

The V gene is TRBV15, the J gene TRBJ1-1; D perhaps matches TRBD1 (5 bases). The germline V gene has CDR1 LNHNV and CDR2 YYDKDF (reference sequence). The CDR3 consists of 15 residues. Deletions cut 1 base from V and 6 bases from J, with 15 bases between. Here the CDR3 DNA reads TGTGCCACCAGCAGAGGCGGGCAGGGAGGGCCTGAAGCTTTCTTT. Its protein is CATSRGGQGGPEAFF.

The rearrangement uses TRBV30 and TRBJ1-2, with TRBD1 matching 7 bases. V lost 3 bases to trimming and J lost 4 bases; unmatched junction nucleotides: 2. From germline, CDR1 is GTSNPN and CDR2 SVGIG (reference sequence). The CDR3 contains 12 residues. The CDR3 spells CAWRRDSYGYTF. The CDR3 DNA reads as TGTGCCTGGAGAAGGGACAGCTATGGCTACACCTTC.

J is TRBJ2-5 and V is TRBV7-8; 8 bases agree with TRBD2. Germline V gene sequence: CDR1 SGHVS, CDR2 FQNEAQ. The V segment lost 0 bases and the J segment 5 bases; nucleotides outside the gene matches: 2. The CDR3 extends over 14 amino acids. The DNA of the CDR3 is TGTGCCAGCAGCTTAGCTAGCGGGATGGAGACCCAGTACTTC. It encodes CASSLASGMETQYF.

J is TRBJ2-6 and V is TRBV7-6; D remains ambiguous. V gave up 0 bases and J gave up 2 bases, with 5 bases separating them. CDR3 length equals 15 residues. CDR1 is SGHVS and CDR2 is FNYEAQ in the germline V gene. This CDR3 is CASSLAIPGANVLTF. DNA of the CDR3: TGTGCCAGCAGCTTAGCAATCCCTGGGGCCAACGTCCTGACTTTC.